Described below is a single T cell receptor (beta chain) sequence and its context. The entry originates in a study of cytomegalovirus exposure and HLA in healthy donors. V lost 6 bases, J lost 9 bases, and 5 bases stayed unmatched. This CDR3 spans 14 amino acids. CDR1 is MNHEY and CDR2 is SVGAGI in the germline V gene. In the PCR, 60 Vbeta and 13 Jbeta primers were used. Some clones are missing from TCRdb's copy, which holds only in-frame ones; the method was immunoSEQ multiplex PCR. There are some 200,000 clones in the sample; approximately 79% occur only once, and approximately 0.22% lies in the top ten.

Sample: PBMCs. This chain links TRBV6-5 with TRBJ1-6, with 10 bases that match TRBD1. This TCR came from a girl aged 2 to 10 in good health and CMV-seronegative. CDR3 DNA sequence: TGTGCCAGCAGAAACCGGGACAGGGGTTCACCCCTCCACTTT. Protein: CASRNRDRGSPLHF.